Listed here is a single T cell receptor (beta chain). Its antigen is as yet unknown. The sample belongs to a study of cytomegalovirus exposure and HLA in healthy donors. Study-level information: Among roughly 180 million T cells, an earlier analysis found about 110 million unique TCR beta sequences. Counted in an early data release were roughly 81 million unique TCRs from HLA-typed donors.

The study's findings and limits: The study listed some 160 cytomegalovirus-associated TCR beta chains.

The study ran its PCR with 60 Vbeta and 13 Jbeta primers. In the authors' methods: A follow-up analysis tallied tens of millions of unique TCR beta chains, roughly 10 million shared. The assay was immunoSEQ multiplex PCR, and TCRdb's table has in-frame clones only and misses some. V and J calls and clone size are those listed in that table; D and trimming were worked out from the DNA. The data contain approximately 140,000 clones, 75% to 85% of them singletons. The V and J ends lost 3 bases and 3 bases respectively, with 14 bases between them. The CDR3 is made up of 15 amino acids. Germline V gene data show CDR1 as SGHRS and CDR2 as YFSETQ.

Sequenced sample: PBMCs. The rearrangement joins TRBV5-1 to TRBJ2-3; the D is unclear. This receptor was taken from a human donor in good health. The CDR3 bases are TGCGCCAGCAGCTCTGACTCCCCCTGGACAGATACGCAGTATTTT. This sequence encodes CASSSDSPWTDTQYF.